This is a list of T cell receptor beta chains from one sample in a study of T cell responses to AZD1222 COVID-19 vaccine. This table comes from immunoSEQ multiplex PCR, and its TCRdb copy is limited to in-frame clones, with some not included. This sample has 200,000 or so clones; 85% to 95% occur once, and the top ten carry 0.9% to 1.1%. The material sequenced was peripheral blood, taken on day 0 of MenACWY control vaccination. The receptors originated from an adult in good health. The conserved cysteine and the conserved F or W are not part of the CDR3 here.

>TRBV7-2|TRBJ2-7
ASSLPGLAIHEQY
>TRBV7-9|TRBJ1-2
ASDDGGRGGYGYT
>TRBV27|TRBJ1-3
ASSLSPGNTIY
>TRBV28|TRBJ2-3
ASSLWSGGAGNTQY
>TRBV30|TRBJ1-1
ALNQGTGNEAF
>TRBV7-6|TRBJ1-1
ASSLGARGTEAF
>TRBV10-3|TRBJ1-1
AISADRGLNTEAF
>TRBV10-3|TRBJ1-3
AISGHPRSGNTIY
>TRBV28|TRBJ2-7
ASSSPGQGGTYEQY
>TRBV6-2/TRBV6-3|TRBJ2-1
ASSYREGLAGVNSYNEQF
>TRBV11-3|TRBJ1-1
ASSLVVGPRAFMNTEAF
>TRBV6-5|TRBJ2-6
ASTQSGANVLT
>TRBV7-2|TRBJ2-1
ASRSGTGNNEQF
>TRBV4-1|TRBJ1-5
ASSQEVHQPQH
>TRBV7-9|TRBJ1-3
ASSAEGVGSGNTIY
>TRBV5-5|TRBJ1-5
ASSPLGGVGNQPQH
>TRBV27|TRBJ2-1
ASSLRYLGTSGSNEQF
>TRBV5-1|TRBJ1-2
ASRDGQGYYGYT
>TRBV4-1|TRBJ2-7
ASSPSRQGGSYEQY
>TRBV5-8|TRBJ1-3
ASSRSGTGGSWSGNTIY
>TRBV5-4|TRBJ1-1
ASSLTSTLNTEAF
>TRBV28|TRBJ2-7
ASGGEIGDYEQY
>TRBV15|TRBJ1-5
ATSRDQGGYQPQH
>TRBV2|TRBJ1-2
ASSEGGYYGYT
>TRBV5-1|TRBJ2-7
ASSLEGQSSYEQY
>TRBV6-4|TRBJ2-3
ASSLALADTQY
>TRBV9|TRBJ2-3
ASSPVVSLFIDTQY
>TRBV18|TRBJ1-1
ASSHGPNTEAF
>TRBV30|TRBJ1-1
AWSGQDGTEAF
>TRBV18|TRBJ1-5
ASSSDGSAAQH
>TRBV6-5|TRBJ2-2
ASETGTNTGELF
>TRBV18|TRBJ1-1
ASSPTGLITEAF
>TRBV19|TRBJ1-5
ASRSNPSNQPQH
>TRBV6-5|TRBJ2-2
ASNGGPITGELF
>TRBV7-2|TRBJ2-1
ASSLVLAGGSYNEQF
>TRBV6-2/TRBV6-3|TRBJ1-5
ASSYSSGQGLWSNQPQH
>TRBV5-1|TRBJ2-2
ASSPTWGGNTGELF
>TRBV9|TRBJ1-4
ASSAGQGREKLF
>TRBV5-6|TRBJ1-1
ASSRKRAGRNNTEAF
>TRBV29-1|TRBJ1-2
SVAEGTYGYT